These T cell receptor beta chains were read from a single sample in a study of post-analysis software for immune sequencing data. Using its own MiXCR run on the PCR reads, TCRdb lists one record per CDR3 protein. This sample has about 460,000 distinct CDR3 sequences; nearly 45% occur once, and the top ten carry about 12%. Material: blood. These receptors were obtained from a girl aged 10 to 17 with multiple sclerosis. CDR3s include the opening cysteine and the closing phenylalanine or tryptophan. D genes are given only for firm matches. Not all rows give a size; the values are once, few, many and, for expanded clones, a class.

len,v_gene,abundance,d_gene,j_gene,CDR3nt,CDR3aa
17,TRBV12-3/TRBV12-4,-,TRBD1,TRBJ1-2,TGTGCCAGCAGTCCCCCCGGGACAGGGGGAAGGGTTAGGGACTACACCTTC,CASSPPGTGGRVRDYTF
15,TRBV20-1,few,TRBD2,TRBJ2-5,TGCAGGGCACGGGCTAGCGGGAGAAGAAAAGAGACCCAGTACTTC,CRARASGRRKETQYF
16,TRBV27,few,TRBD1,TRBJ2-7,TGTGCCAGCAGTTTATCGGGACAGATGTACTCCTACGAGCAGTACTTC,CASSLSGQMYSYEQYF
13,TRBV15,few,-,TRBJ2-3,TGTGCCACCAGCAGAGATTTAGGTGGTACGCAGTATTTT,CATSRDLGGTQYF
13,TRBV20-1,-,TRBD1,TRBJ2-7,TGCAGTGCTGAGACAGGGGTTATCGACGAGCAGTACTTC,CSAETGVIDEQYF
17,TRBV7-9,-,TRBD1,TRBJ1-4,TGTGCCAGCAGGCGTCCCGGGACAGGGGGAACTAATGAAAAACTGTTTTTT,CASRRPGTGGTNEKLFF
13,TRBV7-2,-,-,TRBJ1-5,TGTGCCAGCAGCCCTCAAGGGGATCAGCCCCAGCATTTT,CASSPQGDQPQHF
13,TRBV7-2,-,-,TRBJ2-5,TGTGCCAGCAGCCTCGACACAAAAGAGACCCAGTACTTC,CASSLDTKETQYF
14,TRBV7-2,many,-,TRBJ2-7,TGTGCCAGCAGCTTAGACGGGTCCTCCTACGAGCAGTACTTC,CASSLDGSSYEQYF
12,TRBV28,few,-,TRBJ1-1,TGTGCCAGCAGTTTATTAGAGGCTGAAGCTTTCTTT,CASSLLEAEAFF
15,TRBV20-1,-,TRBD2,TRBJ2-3,TGCAGTGCTAGACCCAAGCGGGAGCCTACAGATACGCAGTATTTT,CSARPKREPTDTQYF
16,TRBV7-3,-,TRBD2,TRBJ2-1,TGTGCCAGCAGCCAAAGCGGGGGAGCCTCCTACAATGAGCAGTTCTTC,CASSQSGGASYNEQFF
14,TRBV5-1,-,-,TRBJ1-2,TGCGCCAGCAGCTTGCGAGGGTTGTACTATGGCTACACCTTC,CASSLRGLYYGYTF
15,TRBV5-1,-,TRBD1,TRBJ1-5,TGCGCCAGCAGCCCGATACAGGGGCCAGCTCAGCCCCAGCATTTT,CASSPIQGPAQPQHF
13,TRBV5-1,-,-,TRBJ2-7,TGCGCCAGCAGCTTGACAGAAGCCTACGAGCAGTACTTC,CASSLTEAYEQYF
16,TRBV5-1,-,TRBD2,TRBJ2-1,TGCGCCAGCAGCTTGGGCGGGAGCCCCACCTACAATGAGCAGTTCTTC,CASSLGGSPTYNEQFF
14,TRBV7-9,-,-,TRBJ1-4,TGTGCCATTAATAGGCCGACAACCAATGAAAAACTGTTTTTT,CAINRPTTNEKLFF
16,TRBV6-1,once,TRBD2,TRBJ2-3,TGTGCCAGCAGTGTGGGACTAGCGGGCCCCACAGATACGCAGTATTTT,CASSVGLAGPTDTQYF
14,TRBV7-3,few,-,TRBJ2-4,TGTGCCAGCAGCGACGGAGGCAAAGGGGACATTCAGTACTTC,CASSDGGKGDIQYF
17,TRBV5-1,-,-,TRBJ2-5,TGCGCCAGCACCGACCTAAGTGGGAGGCTCGGCGAGGAGACCCAGTACTTC,CASTDLSGRLGEETQYF
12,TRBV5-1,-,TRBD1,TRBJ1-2,TGCGCCAGCAGCCAGGGACAGGATGGCTACACCTTC,CASSQGQDGYTF
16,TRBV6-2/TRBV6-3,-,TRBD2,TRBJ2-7,TGTGCCAGCAGTTCATTTCCGGGACTACCTCCAGGCGAGCAGTACTTC,CASSSFPGLPPGEQYF
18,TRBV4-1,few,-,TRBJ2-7,TGCGCCAGCAGCCACCTCAGGGTCGGTGGCTCCTTTACCTACGAGCAGTACTTC,CASSHLRVGGSFTYEQYF
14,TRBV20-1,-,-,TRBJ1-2,TGCAGTGCTAGGAGGGGACTCTCGCGGGAGGGCTACACCTTC,CSARRGLSREGYTF
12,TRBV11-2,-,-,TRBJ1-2,TGTGCCAGCAGCCCAGAAGGGTTTGGCTACACCTTC,CASSPEGFGYTF
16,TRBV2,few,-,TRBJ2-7,TGTGCCAGCAGGGGAGGGGGGATTGGAAACGACTACGAGCAGTACTTC,CASRGGGIGNDYEQYF
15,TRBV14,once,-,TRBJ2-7,TGTGCCAGCAGCCAAGAGTTAACTAGCTTCCACGAGCAGTACTTC,CASSQELTSFHEQYF
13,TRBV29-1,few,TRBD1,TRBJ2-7,TGCAGCGCCCGGACAGGGGACTTCTACGAGCAGTACTTC,CSARTGDFYEQYF
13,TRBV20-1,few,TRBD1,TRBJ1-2,TGCAGTGCTACGGGGACAGGGGGAGGTGGCTACACCTTC,CSATGTGGGGYTF
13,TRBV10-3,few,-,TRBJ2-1,TGTGCCATCAGCTTGGGGGACTACAATGAGCAGTTCTTC,CAISLGDYNEQFF